This T cell receptor (beta chain) appears in the sequencing data of a study of monozygotic twins with inflammatory bowel disease. With eight separate reactions per sample, the authors made cDNA. The template switching step added UMIs that contained a 6-nucleotide sample barcode. For both chains, the TCRalpha and TCRbeta cDNA went through two nested PCRs of 16 and 9 cycles. TCRdb re-called the 5' RACE reads and catalogs CDR3 proteins one per entry, DNA excluded. This sample's table has just over 300,000 distinct CDR3 sequences. The CDR3 consists of 17 residues. The sequencing sample was made of blood. This sequence originates from a human donor with ulcerative colitis or Crohn's disease, or a healthy co-twin of an affected twin (not recorded which). J is TRBJ2-3 and V is TRBV12-3 or TRBV12-4; TCRdb's D call, TRBD1, is unchecked because there is no DNA. This CDR3 reads CASSHLPGQGATDTQYF.